These 20 T cell receptor beta chains were sequenced from one sample in a study of blood T cell repertoires in COVID-19. Measured with immunoSEQ multiplex PCR; TCRdb has only the in-frame clones, and not every one. The sample shows 150,000 or so clones, around 84% of them seen only once. Material: PBMCs or T cells enriched from blood (not recorded which). The receptors shown here come from a woman aged 45 to 65 who had been exposed to COVID-19.

This chain joins TRBV2 and TRBJ2-2; weak D call: TRBD1 (6 bases). This CDR3 has 17 amino acids. Trimming removed 4 bases at V and 2 bases at J, with 17 bases between. Germline V lookup: CDR1 SNHLY, CDR2 FYNNEI. The CDR3 is CASSAPPGHTNTGELFF. Written as DNA, the CDR3 is TGTGCCAGCAGTGCACCTCCGGGACACACAAACACCGGGGAGCTGTTTTTT.

Points on this clone: At one boundary the junction diverges from the germline segment, which might be a read error. V and J are TRBV5-1 and TRBJ2-3; TRBD2 matches at 12 bases. The CDR3 contains 15 residues. The germline V gene has CDR1 SGHRS and CDR2 YFSETQ. CDR3 in amino acids: CASRFGLAGSNTQYF. The CDR3 region has the DNA TGCGCCAGCCGCTTCGGACTAGCGGGATCGAATACGCAGTATTTT.

The rearrangement links TRBV2 to TRBJ2-6; D is uncertain. CDR1 is SNHLY and CDR2 is FYNNEI in the germline V gene. This CDR3 has 20 residues. Trimming cost V 2 bases and J 0 bases, with 20 bases left between them. Here the CDR3 DNA reads TGTGCCAGCAGTGAAAGGATCCAGGCCCCCTTGTCCTCTGGGGCCAACGTCCTGACTTTC. It translates to CASSERIQAPLSSGANVLTF. Looking up the rest from reference TRBV2 and TRBJ2-6 gives the full variable domain: EPEVTQTPSHQVTQMGQEVILRCVPISNHLYFYWYRQILGQKVEFLVSFYNNEISEKSEIFDDQFSVERPDGSNFTLKIRSTKLEDSAMYFCASSERIQAPLSSGANVLTFGAGSRLTVL.

The chain couples TRBV3-1 (or the pseudogene TRBV3-2) to TRBJ2-3; D is unclear. The V gene's germline CDR1 is LGHDT and CDR2 YNNKEL (reference sequence). V shed 1 base and J shed 3 bases, with 11 bases lying between them. This CDR3 is 15 amino acids long. CDR3 protein: CASSQVGAVTDTQYF. DNA of the CDR3: TGTGCCAGCAGCCAAGTCGGTGCGGTTACAGATACGCAGTATTTT.

The chain uses TRBV29-1 and TRBJ2-3, with a weak D call TRBD2 (6 bases). The CDR3 is made up of 18 amino acids. The ends were cut back, 7 bases at V and 1 base at J, with 27 bases in the middle. Germline-derived CDR1 and CDR2 are SQVTM and ANQGSEA. The CDR3 loop is CSAGGERGRLSGTDTQYF. The CDR3 bases are TGCAGCGCCGGGGGTGAGAGGGGCCGGTTATCGGGCACAGATACGCAGTATTTT.

The sample holds one count of this clone. The gene calls are TRBV7-2 and TRBJ2-1, with 8 positions matching TRBD2. V lost 1 base, J lost 6 bases, and 5 bases stayed unmatched. The CDR3 is made up of 15 amino acids. Germline assignment: CDR1 SGHTA and CDR2 FQGNSA. CDR3 in amino acids: CASSLDGTSSNEQFF. The CDR3 nucleotides are TGTGCCAGCAGCTTAGACGGGACTAGTTCCAATGAGCAGTTCTTC.

V gene TRBV15 combines with J gene TRBJ2-1; 10 bases match TRBD2. CDR1 is LNHNV and CDR2 is YYDKDF in the germline V gene (reference sequence). The CDR3 is 17 residues long. The V gene end was trimmed by 0 bases and the J gene end by 6 bases; junction bases not matched to a gene: 8. The CDR3 DNA reads as TGTGCCACCAGCAGAGAGAAAGGAGCGGGGGGGATCAATGAGCAGTTCTTC. Its protein product is CATSREKGAGGINEQFF.

In DNA, the CDR3 is TGCGCCAGCAGCCAAGAGGCTGCGGGAGACGCAGATACGCAGTATTTT. It is translated as CASSQEAAGDADTQYF. The chain carries TRBV4-3 and TRBJ2-3; 7 bases align to TRBD2. Germline V lookup: CDR1 LGHNA, CDR2 YSLEER. The CDR3 spans 16 residues. J gave up 4 bases and V 0 bases, and 7 bases lay outside the gene matches.

This clone showed up just a few times. The chain employs TRBV9 and TRBJ1-3; D gene uncertain. Germline CDR1 reads SGDLS; CDR2 reads YYNGEE. Trimming stripped 4 bases from V and 1 base from J, with 12 bases between. The CDR3 has 15 residues. CDR3 nucleotide sequence: TGTGCCAGCAGCTTCCGTCCGGGGTCTGGAAACACCATATATTTT. It encodes CASSFRPGSGNTIYF.

This chain uses TRBV20-1 with TRBJ2-7; D may be TRBD1 (5 bases). The CDR3 length is 14 residues. Germline V gene data show CDR1 as DFQATT and CDR2 as SNEGSKA (reference sequence). V lost 3 bases to trimming and J lost 2 bases, with 14 bases between them. The chain's CDR3 is CSASAGHLTYEQYF. Here the CDR3 DNA reads TGCAGTGCTAGTGCCGGACATTTAACCTACGAGCAGTACTTC.

The CDR3 coding sequence is TGTGCCAGCAGCCAAGATAGTACTAGCCGGGGGGAGACCCAGTACTTC. It codes for CASSQDSTSRGETQYF. The chain combines TRBV3-1 (or the pseudogene TRBV3-2) with TRBJ2-5; a possible D gene is TRBD2 (6 bases). The CDR3 contains 16 residues. The ends were cut back, 0 bases at V and 5 bases at J, with 16 bases in the middle. Looked up from germline, CDR1 is LGHDT and CDR2 is YNNKEL (reference sequence).

This chain connects TRBV10-3 to TRBJ1-2, with 10 nucleotides matching TRBD1. The V gene end was trimmed by 4 bases and the J gene end by 5 bases; junction bases not matched to a gene: 10. Germline V gene data show CDR1 as ENHRY and CDR2 as SYGVKD. This CDR3 is built from 16 residues. CDR3 sequence reads: CAISGGLTGGGYGYTF. CDR3 DNA sequence: TGTGCCATCAGTGGTGGACTGACAGGGGGCGGGTATGGCTACACCTTC.

The rearrangement uses TRBV6-5 and TRBJ2-2; D is unclear. The V gene lost 6 bases and the J gene lost 1 base, with 9 bases spanning the gap. The CDR3 contains 14 residues. The germline V gene has CDR1 MNHEY and CDR2 SVGAGI. CDR3 nucleotides: TGTGCCAGCAGCTGGCGGCTGAACACCGGGGAGCTGTTTTTT. It yields the protein CASSWRLNTGELFF.

The rearrangement uses TRBV15 and TRBJ1-2; D is ambiguous. This CDR3 is 14 amino acids long. The germline V and J ends were trimmed by 1 base and 4 bases, with 10 bases remaining between them. CDR1 is LNHNV, CDR2 YYDKDF, per germline (reference sequence). Written as DNA, the CDR3 is TGTGCCACCAGCAGAGCAGGAAGTTTCTATGGCTACACCTTC. Protein: CATSRAGSFYGYTF.

This chain uses TRBV9 with TRBJ1-4, with 10 nucleotides matching TRBD1. Germline V gene sequence: CDR1 SGDLS, CDR2 YYNGEE. The CDR3 length is 15 residues. V shed 4 bases, J shed 6 bases, and the junction held 6 bases outside the gene matches. The CDR3 nucleotides read TGTGCCAGCAGCACGAGACAGGGGGCGGATGAAAAACTGTTTTTT. Its translation: CASSTRQGADEKLFF.

The chain is built from TRBV4-3 and TRBJ1-4; D may be TRBD1 (5 bases). The germline V and J ends were trimmed by 0 bases and 8 bases, with 16 bases remaining between them. Per germline, CDR1 LGHNA and CDR2 YSLEER. The CDR3 is made up of 16 amino acids. The CDR3 sequence is CASSQDAGTRAEKLFF. CDR3 nucleotides: TGCGCCAGCAGCCAAGATGCGGGGACTAGAGCGGAAAAACTGTTTTTT.

This clone was detected once. The V call is TRBV2, the J call TRBJ1-5; perhaps TRBD1 as D (5 bases). Trimming stripped 7 bases from V and 0 bases from J, with 10 bases between. This CDR3 is 14 amino acids long. The germline V gene has CDR1 SNHLY and CDR2 FYNNEI. This CDR3 reads CASTLRDSNQPQHF. Written as DNA, the CDR3 is TGTGCCAGCACACTCAGGGATAGCAATCAGCCCCAGCATTTT.

The CDR3 region has the DNA TGCGCCAGCAGCCAAGATCGGACAGGGTTAGAGAAACTGTTTTTT. The encoded protein is CASSQDRTGLEKLFF. The rearrangement links TRBV4-1 to TRBJ1-4; TRBD1 aligns across 8 bases. The V gene's germline CDR1 is MGHRA and CDR2 YSYEKL. CDR3 length equals 15 residues. V lost 0 bases, J lost 11 bases, and 8 bases stayed unmatched.

The CDR3 here is CAWSATNLQFF. Written as DNA, the CDR3 is TGTGCCTGGAGTGCGACTAACCTTCAGTTCTTC. The chain carries TRBV30 and TRBJ2-1; the D gene is possibly TRBD2 (5 bases). CDR3 length: 11 residues. V lost 1 base and J 13 bases, leaving 11 bases between the germline ends. Germline V gene sequence: CDR1 GTSNPN, CDR2 SVGIG (reference sequence).

The CDR3, as DNA: TGCGCCAGCAGTGACAGATACTCCTACAATGAGCAGTTCTTC. Translation: CASSDRYSYNEQFF. The J gene is TRBJ2-1, the V gene TRBV10-1, with unresolved D. The V gene's germline CDR1 is WNHNN and CDR2 SYGVQD (reference sequence). This CDR3 comprises 14 residues. Trimming took off 3 bases at V and 0 bases at J, with 6 bases between the two ends.